Shown below are 24 T cell receptor beta chains from a single sample sequenced in a study of blood T cell repertoires in COVID-19. Here immunoSEQ multiplex PCR was the method, and the copy in TCRdb shows in-frame clones only, minus some. This sample has 160,000 or so clones, with roughly 87% found just once. Sequences were obtained from peripheral blood. The source is a woman in her fifties or sixties who had recovered from COVID-19.

This clone was recorded once. V and J are TRBV5-6 and TRBJ1-2; tentative D call: TRBD1 (6 bases). This CDR3 has 13 amino acids. CDR1 is SGHDT and CDR2 is YYEEEE in the germline V gene. The germline V and J ends were trimmed by 5 bases and 2 bases, with 10 bases remaining between them. CDR3: CASSSTGNYGYTF. CDR3 DNA sequence: TGTGCCAGCAGTTCTACAGGGAACTATGGCTACACCTTC.

The chain couples TRBV27 to TRBJ2-5; 11 bases match TRBD2. The trim removed 4 bases at V and 2 bases at J, leaving 9 bases unmatched. CDR1 is MNHEY and CDR2 is SMNVEV in the germline V gene (reference sequence). This CDR3 comprises 17 residues. The CDR3 spells CASSSPLAGGKQETQYF. As DNA, the CDR3 is TGTGCCAGCAGTTCCCCGCTAGCGGGGGGAAAACAAGAGACCCAGTACTTC.

The gene calls are TRBV9 and TRBJ2-1; maybe TRBD1 (6 bases). V was clipped by 3 bases and J by 4 bases, with 23 bases between them. The CDR3 has 18 amino acids. Germline values: CDR1 SGDLS, CDR2 YYNGEE. CDR3 coding DNA: TGTGCCAGCAGCGGATCCTTGGGGGCCGCCACAACATACAATGAGCAGTTCTTC. Translating gives CASSGSLGAATTYNEQFF.

This rearrangement joins TRBV6-5 to TRBJ2-7; the D gene is possibly TRBD1 (6 bases). Germline assignment: CDR1 MNHEY and CDR2 SVGAGI. The length of the CDR3 is 16 residues. Trimming cost V 0 bases and J 2 bases, with 14 bases left between them. CDR3 protein: CASSYSGWDTTYEQYF. Here the CDR3 DNA reads TGTGCCAGCAGTTACTCGGGTTGGGACACTACCTACGAGCAGTACTTC.

The gene calls are TRBV15 and TRBJ1-2; D remains ambiguous. The CDR3 is made up of 15 amino acids. Germline loops: CDR1 LNHNV, CDR2 YYDKDF (reference sequence). The germline V and J ends were trimmed by 2 bases and 5 bases, with 15 bases remaining between them. The CDR3 DNA is TGTGCCACCAGCAGAATCCTGGAGTCGGAGTATGGCTACACCTTC. Encoded protein: CATSRILESEYGYTF.

This chain uses TRBV4-1 with TRBJ1-6; TRBD1 is a possible D gene (5 bases). The V gene lost 4 bases and the J gene lost 5 bases, with 9 bases spanning the gap. This CDR3 region has 14 residues. Germline V CDR1 and CDR2: MGHRA, YSYEKL. This CDR3 is CASSPGLNNSPLHF. The CDR3 DNA sequence: TGCGCCAGCAGCCCGGGACTAAATAATTCACCCCTCCACTTT.

This clone was detected once. V and J are TRBV19 and TRBJ2-5, with D unclear. Germline CDR1 LNHDA, CDR2 SQIVND (reference sequence). There are 14 residues in the CDR3. V shed 3 bases and J shed 7 bases, with 15 bases lying between them. The CDR3 protein is CASSMTLPRGTQYF. DNA for the CDR3: TGTGCCAGTAGTATGACTCTACCCCGTGGGACCCAGTACTTC.

The J gene is TRBJ2-5, the V gene TRBV4-2, with TRBD2 matching over 12 bases. Germline values: CDR1 LGHNA, CDR2 YNFKEQ. The CDR3 has 18 amino acids. V shed 3 bases and J 1 base; nucleotides not matched to a gene: 9. The CDR3: CASSQSLAGGLTQETQYF. In nucleotides, the CDR3 is TGTGCCAGCAGCCAGTCGCTAGCGGGGGGGCTAACCCAAGAGACCCAGTACTTC.

This clone has just one count. The chain employs TRBV2 and TRBJ1-5, with a tentative D call TRBD1 (6 bases). In germline, CDR1 is SNHLY, CDR2 FYNNEI. V lost 4 bases to trimming and J lost 0 bases, with 10 bases between them. CDR3 length: 15 residues. The CDR3 is CASSVDRYSNQPQHF. The CDR3 bases are TGTGCCAGCAGTGTGGACAGATATAGCAATCAGCCCCAGCATTTT.

The chain uses TRBV7-7 and TRBJ2-3, with 8 bases aligning to TRBD1. J gave up 4 bases and V 5 bases, and 8 bases lay outside the gene matches. The V gene's germline CDR1 is SSHAT and CDR2 FNYEAQ (reference sequence). There are 15 residues in the CDR3. The CDR3: CASSVDRAYSDTQYF. CDR3 coding DNA: TGTGCCAGCAGCGTGGACAGGGCCTACTCAGATACGCAGTATTTT. Full variable domain (missing parts from reference TRBV7-7 and TRBJ2-3): GAGVSQSPRYKVTKRGQDVTLRCDPISSHATLYWYQQALGQGPEFLTYFNYEAQPDKSGLPSDRFSAERPEGSISTLTIQRTEQRDSAMYRCASSVDRAYSDTQYFGPGTRLTVL.

This clone has just a few counts. This chain joins TRBV29-1 and TRBJ1-1, with D tentatively TRBD1 (5 bases). The germline V gene encodes CDR1 SQVTM and CDR2 ANQGSEA. V was shortened by 7 bases and J by 4 bases, with 16 bases between the two germline ends. The CDR3 spans 13 residues. The CDR3 reads CSAGKGRGTEAFF. The DNA for the CDR3 is TGCAGCGCTGGAAAAGGGAGGGGCACTGAAGCTTTCTTT. Full variable domain (rest looked up from reference TRBV29-1 and TRBJ1-1): SAVISQKPSRDICQRGTSLTIQCQVDSQVTMMFWYRQQPGQSLTLIATANQGSEATYESGFVIDKFPISRPNLTFSTLTVSNMSPEDSSIYLCSAGKGRGTEAFFGQGTRLTVV.

The J gene is TRBJ1-1, the V gene TRBV7-3; D is perhaps TRBD1 (6 bases). The CDR3 totals 14 residues. The ends were cut back, 6 bases at V and 1 base at J, with 12 bases in the middle. The germline V gene has CDR1 SGHTA and CDR2 FQGTGA. CDR3 protein: CASRFPGQNTEAFF. The CDR3 DNA reads as TGTGCCAGCAGGTTCCCGGGACAGAACACTGAAGCTTTCTTT.

This clone was observed a single time. V and J are TRBV28 and TRBJ2-7; D is uncertain. V was trimmed by 6 bases and J by 3 bases, leaving 9 bases between them. The CDR3 is 12 amino acids. Germline V CDR1 and CDR2: MDHEN, SYDVKM. The CDR3 sequence: CASRTTFYEQYF. CDR3 coding DNA: TGTGCCAGCAGAACTACATTCTACGAGCAGTACTTC.

The count of this clone is one. The gene calls are TRBV19 and TRBJ1-3; D gene uncertain. Germline CDR1 LNHDA, CDR2 SQIVND (reference sequence). The V and J ends lost 5 bases and 4 bases respectively, with 12 bases between them. This CDR3 region has 14 residues. The CDR3 here is CASSSGQKGNTIYF. The CDR3 DNA sequence: TGTGCCAGTAGTTCTGGGCAAAAGGGAAACACCATATATTTT. Using reference TRBV19 and TRBJ1-3 for the parts outside the CDR3, the full variable domain is DGGITQSPKYLFRKEGQNVTLSCEQNLNHDAMYWYRQDPGQGLRLIYYSQIVNDFQKGDIAEGYSVSREKKESFPLTVTSAQKNPTAFYLCASSSGQKGNTIYFGEGSWLTVV.

The chain is built from TRBV3-1 (or the pseudogene TRBV3-2) and TRBJ2-1; 12 bases are shared with TRBD2. V dropped 1 base and J dropped 9; count of bases not matched to a gene: 1. The CDR3 runs to 14 residues. Looked up from germline, CDR1 is LGHDT and CDR2 is YNNKEL (reference sequence). The CDR3 protein is CASSQASGGAEQFF. In DNA form, the CDR3 reads TGTGCCAGCAGCCAAGCTAGCGGGGGGGCTGAGCAGTTCTTC.

V gene TRBV9 combines with J gene TRBJ2-2; 8 nucleotides agree with TRBD2. CDR1 SGDLS and CDR2 YYNGEE come from the germline V gene. V gave up 4 bases and J gave up 5 bases; unmatched junction bases: 16. This CDR3 is 18 amino acids long. CDR3 sequence: CASSPPGGGSTGTGELFF. For the CDR3, the DNA is TGTGCCAGCAGCCCCCCCGGCGGGGGGAGCACGGGGACCGGGGAGCTGTTTTTT.

This chain joins TRBV27 and TRBJ1-2; a possible D gene is TRBD1 (6 bases). Germline loops: CDR1 MNHEY, CDR2 SMNVEV (reference sequence). The CDR3 has 13 residues. Trimming shortened V by 5 bases and J by 7 bases, and 14 bases separated the two germline ends. The DNA for the CDR3 is TGTGCCAGCAGTATCACAGGGCGATTTGGCTACACCTTC. This gives the protein CASSITGRFGYTF.

This clone appeared a single time. V and J are TRBV5-1 and TRBJ1-2; 7 bases agree with TRBD1. The CDR3 is 15 amino acids. Germline V gene sequence: CDR1 SGHRS, CDR2 YFSETQ. V was pared by 4 bases and J by 8 bases, with 14 bases of the junction left unmatched. CDR3 sequence (DNA): TGCGCCAGCAGCGCGTGGAGGGGACAGACGAACGGCTACACCTTC. Translated, it gives CASSAWRGQTNGYTF.

The chain combines TRBV10-3 with TRBJ2-7; 15 bases line up with TRBD2. There are 16 residues in the CDR3. V dropped 2 bases and J dropped 7; count of bases not matched to a gene: 6. Germline CDR1 reads ENHRY; CDR2 reads SYGVKD. CDR3 coding DNA: TGTGCCATCAGTGAGGGACTAGCGGGGGGGATTGGGGAGCAGTACTTC. Translating it yields CAISEGLAGGIGEQYF.

The chain carries TRBV5-1 and TRBJ1-3; weak D call: TRBD1 (5 bases). V gave up 0 bases and J gave up 1 base, with 8 bases separating them. CDR1 is SGHRS and CDR2 is YFSETQ in the germline V gene. This CDR3 is 15 amino acids long. The DNA of the CDR3 is TGCGCCAGCAGCTTGGACGGGGGGTCTGGAAACACCATATATTTT. Encoded protein: CASSLDGGSGNTIYF.

Concerning this clone itself: Germline is not matched at one junction end, which may reflect a read error. The chain has TRBV6-2 or TRBV6-3 and TRBJ2-5; 12 bases agree with TRBD2. The CDR3 runs to 17 residues. CDR1 is MNHEY, CDR2 SVGEGT, per germline. CDR3 in amino acids: CASSYYRLAGDTETQYF. The DNA for the CDR3 is TGTGCCAGCAGCTACTACCGACTAGCGGGGGATACAGAGACCCAGTACTTC.

This chain's CDR3 is CASSLEGGELGNSPLHF. The CDR3 DNA follows: TGTGCCAGCAGCCTTGAAGGAGGGGAGTTAGGTAATTCACCCCTCCACTTT. This chain links TRBV3-1 (or the pseudogene TRBV3-2) with TRBJ1-6; possibly TRBD1 for D (5 bases). This CDR3 spans 17 amino acids. Germline V gene sequence: CDR1 LGHDT, CDR2 YNNKEL (reference sequence). Trimming took 4 bases from V and 6 from J, leaving 19 bases between them.

The chain carries TRBV19 and TRBJ1-1, with 7 positions matching TRBD1. Germline V CDR1 and CDR2: LNHDA, SQIVND (reference sequence). J gave up 1 base and V 4 bases, and 6 bases lay outside the gene matches. The CDR3 covers 15 residues. CDR3 region: CASSSHRGANTEAFF. The CDR3 DNA is TGTGCCAGTAGTAGTCACAGGGGTGCGAACACTGAAGCTTTCTTT.

V gene TRBV5-4 combines with J gene TRBJ2-2, with 7 bases matching TRBD2. V lost 5 bases, J lost 6 bases, and 13 bases stayed unmatched. The CDR3 consists of 16 residues. Per the germline V gene, CDR1 is SGHNT and CDR2 is YYREEE (reference sequence). CDR3 amino acids: CASRAGEGSGAGELFF. The CDR3, as DNA: TGTGCCAGCAGGGCTGGGGAGGGCTCGGGGGCCGGGGAGCTGTTTTTT. The entire variable domain, with the rest obtained from reference TRBV5-4 and TRBJ2-2, is as follows: ETGVTQSPTHLIKTRGQQVTLRCSSQSGHNTVSWYQQALGQGPQFIFQYYREEENGRGNFPPRFSGLQFPNYSSELNVNALELDDSALYLCASRAGEGSGAGELFFGEGSRLTVL.